Listed below are T cell receptor beta chains from one sample, sequenced in a study of Graves' ophthalmopathy and Graves' hyperthyroidism. TCRdb reprocessed the multiplex PCR reads via MiXCR and lists one record per CDR3 protein. The data show about 740,000 distinct CDR3 sequences, with approximately 40% seen just once and 44% held by the top ten. Specimen: peripheral blood. All receptors derive from an adult man with Graves' ophthalmopathy. CDR3s include the opening cysteine and the closing phenylalanine or tryptophan. Clone size appears in some rows only: once, few, many, or a class for an expanded clone.

clone_size: once
j_call: TRBJ1-3
v_call: TRBV11-2
cdr3_length: 16
cdr3_aa: CASSWGLVDSGNTIYF

clone_size: -
j_call: TRBJ2-5
v_call: TRBV10-3
cdr3_length: 13
cdr3_aa: CATSRLGTETQYF

clone_size: -
j_call: TRBJ2-7
v_call: TRBV19
cdr3_length: 15
cdr3_aa: CASSISQGATYEQYF

clone_size: -
j_call: TRBJ1-1
v_call: TRBV7-9
cdr3_length: 14
cdr3_aa: CASSFGGGVSEAFF

clone_size: -
j_call: TRBJ1-3
v_call: TRBV5-1
cdr3_length: 18
cdr3_aa: CASSREVATGQPGNTIYF

clone_size: -
j_call: TRBJ1-1
v_call: TRBV25-1
cdr3_length: 15
cdr3_aa: CASSYSFRGVVEAFF

clone_size: -
j_call: TRBJ2-6
v_call: TRBV29-1
cdr3_length: 15
cdr3_aa: CSATSREGGANVLTF

clone_size: -
j_call: TRBJ1-2
v_call: TRBV28
cdr3_length: 13
cdr3_aa: CASSLKSNYGYTF

clone_size: -
j_call: TRBJ2-6
v_call: TRBV11-1
cdr3_length: 19
cdr3_aa: CASSRTREQRFSGANVLTF

clone_size: -
j_call: TRBJ2-7
v_call: TRBV20-1
cdr3_length: 13
cdr3_aa: CSASEVEVEEQYF

clone_size: many
j_call: TRBJ2-7
v_call: TRBV29-1
cdr3_length: 12
cdr3_aa: CSVVDNTYEQYF

clone_size: -
j_call: TRBJ1-5
v_call: TRBV20-1
cdr3_length: 15
cdr3_aa: CSARAPTGPAQPQHF

clone_size: few
j_call: TRBJ1-1
v_call: TRBV29-1
cdr3_length: 12
cdr3_aa: CSGKGANTEAFF

clone_size: few
j_call: TRBJ1-2
v_call: TRBV6-4
cdr3_length: 15
cdr3_aa: CASSPEGGGNYGYTF

clone_size: -
j_call: TRBJ1-5
v_call: TRBV7-3
cdr3_length: 16
cdr3_aa: CASTLPGDRSNQPQHF

clone_size: -
j_call: TRBJ2-5
v_call: TRBV5-4
cdr3_length: 17
cdr3_aa: CASTLGGQKPSQETQYF

clone_size: -
j_call: TRBJ2-7
v_call: TRBV7-6
cdr3_length: 13
cdr3_aa: CAGEWDRAYEQYF

clone_size: -
j_call: TRBJ1-3
v_call: TRBV10-3
cdr3_length: 15
cdr3_aa: CATRTGVFAGNTIYF

clone_size: few
j_call: TRBJ1-4
v_call: TRBV7-9
cdr3_length: 15
cdr3_aa: CASSFQGVTNEKLFF

clone_size: few
j_call: TRBJ2-7
v_call: TRBV9
cdr3_length: 15
cdr3_aa: CASSDPDRAAYEQYF

clone_size: -
j_call: TRBJ2-7
v_call: TRBV20-1
cdr3_length: 14
cdr3_aa: CSATPAGSSYEQYF

clone_size: -
j_call: TRBJ2-7
v_call: TRBV20-1
cdr3_length: 16
cdr3_aa: CSARPSRPDSSYEQYF

clone_size: -
j_call: TRBJ1-2
v_call: TRBV25-1
cdr3_length: 15
cdr3_aa: CASSVTGTGVNGYTF

clone_size: -
j_call: TRBJ2-7
v_call: TRBV12-3/TRBV12-4
cdr3_length: 15
cdr3_aa: CASIPRDGRFYEQYF

clone_size: many
j_call: TRBJ2-7
v_call: TRBV6-6
cdr3_length: 12
cdr3_aa: CATTRDKYEQYF

clone_size: -
j_call: TRBJ2-7
v_call: TRBV11-1
cdr3_length: 13
cdr3_aa: CASSPGQGDEQCF

clone_size: -
j_call: TRBJ2-2
v_call: TRBV7-9
cdr3_length: 16
cdr3_aa: CASTRDKGQNTGELFF

clone_size: -
j_call: TRBJ2-7
v_call: TRBV14
cdr3_length: 16
cdr3_aa: CASSQVGLAGSYGQYF

clone_size: -
j_call: TRBJ1-2
v_call: TRBV7-9
cdr3_length: 13
cdr3_aa: CASSLSADYGYTF

clone_size: few
j_call: TRBJ1-6
v_call: TRBV5-1
cdr3_length: 14
cdr3_aa: CASSMGQSNSPLHF

clone_size: few
j_call: TRBJ2-7
v_call: TRBV5-6
cdr3_length: 13
cdr3_aa: CASRPSGSYEQYF

clone_size: many
j_call: TRBJ1-5
v_call: TRBV6-5
cdr3_length: 13
cdr3_aa: CASRDRERGPQHF

clone_size: many
j_call: TRBJ2-2
v_call: TRBV29-1
cdr3_length: 13
cdr3_aa: CSVVRGVTGELFF

clone_size: once
j_call: TRBJ2-7
v_call: TRBV10-3
cdr3_length: 14
cdr3_aa: CAISESGRTYEQYF

clone_size: -
j_call: TRBJ2-2
v_call: TRBV25-1
cdr3_length: 15
cdr3_aa: CASSSGTENTGELFF

clone_size: -
j_call: TRBJ2-7
v_call: TRBV12-3/TRBV12-4
cdr3_length: 13
cdr3_aa: CASSDNLSYEQYF

clone_size: many
j_call: TRBJ1-1
v_call: TRBV10-3
cdr3_length: 13
cdr3_aa: CACRDNMNTEAFF

clone_size: -
j_call: TRBJ1-2
v_call: TRBV2
cdr3_length: 16
cdr3_aa: CASSLRSGGNDYGYTF

clone_size: many
j_call: TRBJ2-7
v_call: TRBV29-1
cdr3_length: 13
cdr3_aa: CSVLPQGAREQYF

clone_size: -
j_call: TRBJ1-1
v_call: TRBV9
cdr3_length: 14
cdr3_aa: CASSESGPSAEAFF

clone_size: -
j_call: TRBJ2-7
v_call: TRBV7-8
cdr3_length: 15
cdr3_aa: CASSLGTGRGYEQYF

clone_size: -
j_call: TRBJ2-2
v_call: TRBV29-1
cdr3_length: 16
cdr3_aa: CSGGGGDGSNTGELFF

clone_size: few
j_call: TRBJ2-7
v_call: TRBV6-2/TRBV6-3
cdr3_length: 13
cdr3_aa: CASSSTTVYEQYF

clone_size: -
j_call: TRBJ1-1
v_call: TRBV7-9
cdr3_length: 14
cdr3_aa: CASEGQGVNTEAFF

clone_size: -
j_call: TRBJ2-5
v_call: TRBV4-1
cdr3_length: 17
cdr3_aa: CASSQGWGQTYQETQYF

clone_size: -
j_call: TRBJ1-4
v_call: TRBV19
cdr3_length: 14
cdr3_aa: CASSDRTSNEKLFF

clone_size: -
j_call: TRBJ2-7
v_call: TRBV20-1
cdr3_length: 14
cdr3_aa: CSARVGTTSYEQYF

clone_size: few
j_call: TRBJ2-2
v_call: TRBV25-1
cdr3_length: 15
cdr3_aa: CASSLEGIGTGELFF

clone_size: many
j_call: TRBJ2-2
v_call: TRBV7-9
cdr3_length: 12
cdr3_aa: CASSPGSGELFF

clone_size: -
j_call: TRBJ2-2
v_call: TRBV19
cdr3_length: 14
cdr3_aa: CASSIGRPTGELFF

clone_size: few
j_call: TRBJ2-7
v_call: TRBV5-6
cdr3_length: 15
cdr3_aa: CASSLEGQGGYEQYF

clone_size: once
j_call: TRBJ1-1
v_call: TRBV25-1
cdr3_length: 14
cdr3_aa: CASSGLRAGTEAFF

clone_size: few
j_call: TRBJ2-7
v_call: TRBV7-9
cdr3_length: 14
cdr3_aa: CASSRGGASYEQYF

clone_size: few
j_call: TRBJ1-2
v_call: TRBV12-3/TRBV12-4
cdr3_length: 15
cdr3_aa: CASSFGQGSRYGYTF

clone_size: few
j_call: TRBJ1-1
v_call: TRBV4-1
cdr3_length: 17
cdr3_aa: CASSRQGEGASNTEAFF

clone_size: -
j_call: TRBJ2-1
v_call: TRBV11-1
cdr3_length: 14
cdr3_aa: CASSSGQGAGEQFF

clone_size: -
j_call: TRBJ1-5
v_call: TRBV19
cdr3_length: 18
cdr3_aa: CASSSRPPAQVSNQPQHF

clone_size: few
j_call: TRBJ1-1
v_call: TRBV9
cdr3_length: 14
cdr3_aa: CASSPSPGGTEAFF

clone_size: -
j_call: TRBJ2-5
v_call: TRBV12-3/TRBV12-4
cdr3_length: 15
cdr3_aa: CASSDSSGSQETQYF